These T cell receptor beta chains were read from a single sample in a study of T-cell memory formation after mild COVID-19. A single record per CDR3 protein comes from TCRdb applying MiXCR to the 5' RACE reads. This sample has 280,000 or so distinct CDR3 sequences, with around 8% found just once. The sample comprised PBMCs or a T cell subset sorted from them (not recorded which). The receptors were gathered from a man aged 18 to 35 who had mild COVID-19 (a few samples of this study predate the infection). Cell type and time point are not known. Both conserved end residues are part of each CDR3. Each record gives: J gene, V gene, CDR3 protein.

TRBJ1-1	TRBV5-1	CASSEGQNTEAFF
TRBJ2-3	TRBV5-1	CASSWGLAALDTQYF
TRBJ2-4	TRBV12-3/TRBV12-4	CASTLSAKNIQYF
TRBJ2-3	TRBV5-1	CASSFRDRDADTQYF
TRBJ2-1	TRBV12-3/TRBV12-4	CASSFLQGALNEQFF
TRBJ1-2	TRBV5-6	CASSLVSYGYTF
TRBJ1-2	TRBV10-3	CAISERGVNYGYTF
TRBJ2-1	TRBV7-2	CASSLAGRFNEQFF
TRBJ2-5	TRBV20-1	CSAPGLAGKETQYF
TRBJ2-3	TRBV7-2	CASSPGPGTQYF
TRBJ2-7	TRBV7-2	CASSLRLGQGSEQYF
TRBJ2-5	TRBV27	CASSLTGKTQYF
TRBJ2-3	TRBV7-9	CASSLTTGDTQYF
TRBJ1-2	TRBV7-9	CASSRSGLNPSYTF
TRBJ1-5	TRBV2	CASSEGAVMGNQPQHF
TRBJ1-5	TRBV20-1	CSARESGVGQPQHF
TRBJ2-5	TRBV24-1	CATSWERGYEKTQYF
TRBJ1-2	TRBV7-3	CASSTDTGDGYTF
TRBJ1-4	TRBV7-9	CASSFSGGEKLFF
TRBJ2-2	TRBV5-1	CASMEQNTGELFF
TRBJ2-5	TRBV6-2/TRBV6-3	CASSYFGLVEETQYF
TRBJ1-2	TRBV5-1	CASSSRTGGSNYGYTF
TRBJ1-5	TRBV19	CASSLDSAGGKQPQHF
TRBJ2-1	TRBV7-9	CASYQGGSYNEQFF
TRBJ1-1	TRBV2	CASRTDFNTEAFF
TRBJ2-1	TRBV20-1	CSGRTSGSYNEQFF
TRBJ2-7	TRBV27	CASSSSRQGYEQYF
TRBJ2-1	TRBV11-2	CATLAGGHTEQFF
TRBJ2-4	TRBV12-3/TRBV12-4	CASSLRPGSVGIQYF
TRBJ2-1	TRBV5-4	CASSFRGLAGGRAHEQFF
TRBJ2-1	TRBV2	CASRPRGAGGLSGSYNEQFF
TRBJ2-6	TRBV9	CASNGRVSGANVLTF
TRBJ2-1	TRBV5-1	CASSLWTRRVGNEQFF
TRBJ2-7	TRBV11-2	CASSSRETGQAEQYF
TRBJ2-1	TRBV7-2	CASILSGGPSYNEQFF
TRBJ2-1	TRBV6-1	CASSEEWDRAKPQFF
TRBJ2-7	TRBV19	CASSPRTGVYEQYF
TRBJ1-2	TRBV5-4	CASSRDRGYTF
TRBJ2-7	TRBV4-2	CASSQEGGSSYEQYF
TRBJ2-1	TRBV20-1	CSASEMTGYNEQFF